These 9 T cell receptor beta chains were sequenced from one sample in a study of blood T cell repertoires in COVID-19. The method was immunoSEQ multiplex PCR; TCRdb's version includes in-frame clones alone and lacks a portion of them. The table lists 140,000 or so clones, 70% to 90% of them singletons, with approximately 11% in the top ten. Sequenced sample: peripheral blood. The receptor set was obtained from a woman of 80 years or more with acute or convalescent COVID-19.

The CDR3 nucleotides read TGTGCCAGCAGTGTCCCCCAGGGGGCGCGTGTAGATACGCAGTATTTT. It yields the protein CASSVPQGARVDTQYF. V is TRBV2 and J is TRBJ2-3, with 8 bases aligning to TRBD1. The germline gives CDR1 SNHLY, CDR2 FYNNEI. J lost 5 bases, V lost 4 bases, and 11 bases had no gene match. The CDR3 is 16 residues long.

The chain uses TRBV30 and TRBJ1-2; D gene uncertain. The CDR3 has 12 amino acids. Germline-derived CDR1 and CDR2 are GTSNPN and SVGIG (reference sequence). V lost 3 bases and J lost 4, with 9 bases in between. For the CDR3, the DNA is TGTGCCTGGAGCCCAGCTAGCTATGGCTACACCTTC. It encodes CAWSPASYGYTF.

The genes are TRBV2 and TRBJ1-4; tentative D call: TRBD1 (5 bases). Germline loops: CDR1 SNHLY, CDR2 FYNNEI. Deletions cut 7 bases from V and 0 bases from J, with 9 bases between. This CDR3 has 14 amino acids. CDR3 residues: CASITGATNEKLFF. CDR3 sequence (DNA): TGTGCCAGCATAACAGGAGCAACTAATGAAAAACTGTTTTTT.

The V and J genes are TRBV7-6 and TRBJ1-3; D gene unclear. The ends were cut back, 2 bases at V and 0 bases at J, with 14 bases in the middle. The CDR3 length is 17 residues. Germline loops: CDR1 SGHVS, CDR2 FNYEAQ. CDR3 sequence reads: CASSLRLGFSSGNTIYF. In DNA, the CDR3 is TGTGCCAGCAGCTTAAGACTAGGGTTCAGCTCTGGAAACACCATATATTTT. The complete variable domain, with remaining parts taken from reference TRBV7-6 and TRBJ1-3, reads GAGVSQSPRYKVTKRGQDVALRCDPISGHVSLYWYRQALGQGPEFLTYFNYEAQQDKSGLPNDRFSAERPEGSISTLTIQRTEQRDSAMYRCASSLRLGFSSGNTIYFGEGSWLTVV.

This sequence joins TRBV5-1 and TRBJ2-1, with unresolved D. This CDR3 is built from 13 residues. Looked up from germline, CDR1 is SGHRS and CDR2 is YFSETQ. V lost 0 bases to trimming and J lost 6 bases, with 7 bases between them. The CDR3 nucleotides read TGCGCCAGCAGCTTGGGGGCCGGCAATGAGCAGTTCTTC. The encoded protein is CASSLGAGNEQFF.

J is TRBJ1-2 and V is TRBV6-6; 7 bases map to TRBD1. Germline V gives CDR1 MNHNY, CDR2 SVGAGI (reference sequence). Trimming removed 7 bases from V and 4 bases from J; junction bases left unmatched: 9. This CDR3 has 14 residues. The CDR3: CASTFGTAGYGYTF. The DNA of the CDR3 is TGTGCCAGCACCTTTGGGACAGCGGGCTATGGCTACACCTTC.

The V gene is TRBV5-6, the J gene TRBJ1-6; 12 bases agree with TRBD1. This CDR3 is 16 amino acids long. With 0 bases clipped from V and 10 bases from J, the junction kept 5 bases outside the gene matches. The germline CDR1 and CDR2 sequences are SGHDT and YYEEEE. The CDR3 is CASSLVGQGAKSPLHF. The CDR3 coding sequence is TGTGCCAGCAGCTTGGTGGGACAGGGGGCTAAATCACCCCTCCACTTT.

The chain combines TRBV5-1 with TRBJ2-5; 10 bases are shared with TRBD2. Germline assignment: CDR1 SGHRS and CDR2 YFSETQ. The CDR3 consists of 15 residues. J lost 7 bases, V lost 4 bases, and 10 bases had no gene match. CDR3: CASSAAGTSDGTQYF. The DNA of the CDR3 is TGCGCCAGCAGCGCAGCCGGGACTAGCGATGGGACCCAGTACTTC.

The J gene is TRBJ2-2, the V gene TRBV24-1; possible D gene TRBD1, 6 bases. The CDR3 covers 14 residues. From germline, CDR1 is KGHDR and CDR2 SFDVKD. V was cut by 4 bases and J by 7 bases, with 12 bases left in between. Here the CDR3 DNA reads TGTGCCACCAGTGAGGCAGGGGTACGCGGGGAGCTGTTTTTT. Its translation is CATSEAGVRGELFF.